Listed below are T cell receptor beta chains from one sample, sequenced in a study of blood T cells in healthy people across ages. TCRdb fed the 5' RACE reads into MiXCR, producing one record per CDR3 protein. The table lists fewer than 1,200,000 distinct CDR3 sequences, approximately 25% of them singletons. The same data also went into a second study, on T cells of mothers and their children.

Sequencing input: blood. The receptors were gathered from a girl aged 2-10 years in good health. Each CDR3 is given with its conserved first and last residue. A D gene is named only where the DNA matches it firmly. Only some rows state a clone size, as once, few, many or a class for expanded clones.

CSATGLNTGELFF TGCAGTGCCACGGGACTAAACACCGGGGAGCTGTTTTTT NA TRBD2 TRBJ2-2 TRBV20-1
CASRVTETQYF TGCGCTAGCAGGGTGACGGAGACCCAGTACTTC few NA TRBJ2-5 TRBV5-1
CASSQDRTGLEQYF TGCGCCAGCAGCCAAGATAGAACCGGCTTGGAGCAGTACTTC few NA TRBJ2-7 TRBV4-3
CASSSGRAYEQYF TGTGCCAGCAGCTCGGGTCGAGCCTACGAGCAGTACTTC many NA TRBJ2-7 TRBV7-9
CASSPYLRGQRPYEQYF TGTGCCAGCAGTCCATATCTCAGGGGGCAAAGACCTTACGAGCAGTACTTC NA TRBD1 TRBJ2-7 TRBV27
CASSLPIAGAKNEQFF TGTGCCAGCAGCTTACCAATAGCGGGAGCCAAAAATGAGCAGTTCTTC few TRBD2 TRBJ2-1 TRBV7-8
CASSPSPGTMNTEAFF TGTGCCAGCAGTCCCAGTCCAGGGACAATGAACACTGAAGCTTTCTTT NA NA TRBJ1-1 TRBV12-3/TRBV12-4
CASSLGTSGPRSYEQYF TGTGCCAGCAGCTTAGGGACTAGCGGGCCACGCTCCTACGAGCAGTACTTC NA TRBD2 TRBJ2-7 TRBV7-8
CASSQSDDPWSF TGCGCCAGCAGTCAATCCGATGACCCTTGGAGCTTC NA NA TRBJ2-5 TRBV23-1
CASSPRLGGTQYF TGTGCCAGCAGCCCCCGACTGGGTGGGACCCAGTACTTC few NA TRBJ2-5 TRBV7-6
CASSVDRVNTEAFF TGTGCCAGCAGTGTGGACAGGGTGAACACCGAAGCTTTCTTT NA TRBD1 TRBJ1-1 TRBV12-3/TRBV12-4
CASSVPGQGIAGELFF TGTGCCAGCAGCGTACCGGGACAGGGTATCGCCGGGGAGCTGTTTTTT NA TRBD1 TRBJ2-2 TRBV5-5
CAMGTGQQGDEQYF TGTGCCATGGGAACGGGACAGCAGGGGGACGAGCAGTACTTC NA TRBD1 TRBJ2-7 TRBV10-3
CSARDRGGSYEQYF TGCAGTGCTAGAGACCGCGGCGGATCCTACGAGCAGTACTTC NA NA TRBJ2-7 TRBV20-1
CASSNRQRETQYF TGTGCCAGCAGTAACAGACAGAGAGAGACCCAGTACTTC few NA TRBJ2-5 TRBV28
CASSRTGTSYEQYF TGTGCCAGCTCGCGCACTGGGACTTCCTACGAGCAGTACTTC NA NA TRBJ2-7 TRBV18
CSARWAEGPYEQYF TGCAGTGCTCGGTGGGCGGAGGGGCCCTACGAGCAGTACTTC NA NA TRBJ2-7 TRBV20-1
CASSPLAGGGYTQYF TGTGCCAGCAGCCCCCTAGCGGGAGGGGGATATACGCAGTATTTT few TRBD2 TRBJ2-3 TRBV13
CASSEGFGGSSYNSPLHF TGTGCCAGCAGTGAAGGCTTTGGGGGAAGCTCCTATAATTCACCCCTCCATTTT few NA TRBJ1-6 TRBV25-1
CASSPFQGAGDTQYF TGTGCCAGCAGCCCATTTCAGGGGGCGGGAGATACGCAGTATTTT NA TRBD1 TRBJ2-3 TRBV7-9
CDTPGTSGSNYNEQFF TGTGACACCCCGGGGACTAGCGGGAGTAATTACAATGAGCAGTTCTTC NA TRBD2 TRBJ2-1 TRBV27
CASSFFQRVYGYTF TGTGCCAGCAGCTTTTTCCAGCGAGTTTATGGCTACACCTTC NA NA TRBJ1-2 TRBV5-5
CSVSEYNQPQHF TGCAGCGTGTCAGAGTACAATCAGCCCCAGCATTTT NA NA TRBJ1-5 TRBV29-1
CASSQDGNPLWGNYGYTF TGTGCCAGCAGCCAAGATGGAAACCCACTTTGGGGTAACTATGGCTACACCTTC NA NA TRBJ1-2 TRBV14
CSVGEMEKLFF TGCAGCGTTGGCGAGATGGAAAAACTGTTTTTT few NA TRBJ1-4 TRBV29-1
CASSGRDETQYF TGTGCCAGCAGTGGGAGAGATGAGACCCAGTACTTC NA NA TRBJ2-5 TRBV12-3/TRBV12-4
CASSLAKFKEQVTDTQYF TGTGCCAGCAGCTTAGCTAAATTTAAGGAACAGGTGACAGATACGCAGTATTTT NA NA TRBJ2-3 TRBV7-9
CASSLGGRANEKLFF TGTGCCAGCAGCTTAGGGGGACGGGCAAATGAAAAACTGTTTTTT few NA TRBJ1-4 TRBV11-2
CASSLVADLNTEAFF TGCGCCAGCAGCTTGGTTGCGGATTTGAACACTGAAGCTTTCTTT few NA TRBJ1-1 TRBV5-1
CASESGGTNEQFF TGCGCCAGCGAGTCGGGAGGGACCAATGAGCAGTTCTTC NA TRBD2 TRBJ2-1 TRBV5-1
CASNLNAGDVEAFF TGTGCCAGCAACTTGAATGCAGGGGACGTTGAAGCTTTCTTT NA NA TRBJ1-1 TRBV5-5
CSASRTTQWDTQYF TGCAGTGCTAGTAGGACCACGCAGTGGGATACGCAGTATTTT NA NA TRBJ2-3 TRBV20-1
CATRTGEAYLDTQYF TGTGCCACGAGAACAGGGGAGGCCTATCTAGATACGCAGTATTTT NA NA TRBJ2-3 TRBV24-1
CASSPLASTDTQYF TGTGCCAGCAGTCCCCTAGCCTCCACAGATACGCAGTATTTT NA NA TRBJ2-3 TRBV27
CASSLDWTGENIQYF TGCGCCAGCAGCTTGGATTGGACAGGGGAAAACATTCAGTACTTC once TRBD1 TRBJ2-4 TRBV5-1
CASSSPGETEAFF TGTGCCAGCAGCTCACCCGGGGAGACTGAAGCTTTCTTT few NA TRBJ1-1 TRBV7-9
CASSHPTGDQPQHF TGCGCCAGCAGCCACCCAACGGGGGATCAGCCCCAGCATTTT NA NA TRBJ1-5 TRBV4-1
CASSLEERPEYF TGTGCCAGCAGTTTAGAGGAACGCCCCGAGTACTTC few NA TRBJ2-4 TRBV12-3/TRBV12-4
CASRYTAGLSTGELFF TGTGCCAGCAGGTACACAGCGGGACTCAGCACCGGGGAGCTGTTTTTT NA TRBD2 TRBJ2-2 TRBV7-9
CASSLVAGVTGEQYF TGTGCCAGCAGCTTGGTGGCGGGAGTAACGGGCGAGCAGTACTTC few TRBD2 TRBJ2-7 TRBV5-6
CAISEVLEGSEDYTF TGTGCCATCAGTGAGGTGTTAGAGGGGTCGGAGGACTACACCTTC few NA TRBJ1-2 TRBV10-3
CASSRNTDTQYF TGTGCCAGTAGCCGTAACACAGATACGCAGTATTTT many NA TRBJ2-3 TRBV19
CASGGLPEKYNEQFF TGTGCTAGTGGTGGCCTCCCAGAAAAATACAATGAGCAGTTCTTC few NA TRBJ2-1 TRBV12-5
CASSPDAAGELFF TGTGCCAGCAGCCCGGACGCGGCCGGGGAGCTGTTTTTT NA NA TRBJ2-2 TRBV7-9
CSVVQVLGTEAFF TGCAGCGTGGTCCAGGTGCTGGGCACTGAAGCTTTCTTT NA NA TRBJ1-1 TRBV29-1
CASSQVVSSYEQYF TGCGCCAGCAGCCAAGTTGTCAGCTCCTACGAGCAGTACTTC few NA TRBJ2-7 TRBV4-1